Below, one T cell receptor (beta chain) is given with its context. As handled by the study authors: The assay estimated nucleated cells by amplifying reference gene primers. The repertoire was sequenced with immunoSEQ multiplex PCR; TCRdb's copy has only in-frame clones and lacks some. D and trimming come from the DNA, and the V and J calls and clone size come from that table. The sample has about 250,000 clones, 70% to 90% seen once. This specimen belongs to a study of blood T cell repertoires in COVID-19. Across the whole study: Acute and convalescent COVID-19 specimens originated in the United States, Italy and Spain. PBMCs, B-cell-depleted T cells, or T cells provided the cDNA or gDNA that made up the material.

Participants were placed into cohorts based on the clinical history they reported. Germline V lookup: CDR1 SSHAT, CDR2 FNYEAQ (reference sequence). The CDR3 is made up of 15 amino acids. V was clipped by 3 bases and J by 5 bases, with 15 bases between them. This receptor was taken from a woman aged 30 to 39 who had recovered from COVID-19. V is TRBV7-7 and J is TRBJ2-3, with a weak D call TRBD2 (6 bases). Sample: PBMCs or T cells enriched from blood (not recorded which). The CDR3 region is CASSLGPAGGDTQYF. The DNA for the CDR3 is TGTGCCAGCAGCTTGGGACCAGCCGGGGGAGATACGCAGTATTTT.